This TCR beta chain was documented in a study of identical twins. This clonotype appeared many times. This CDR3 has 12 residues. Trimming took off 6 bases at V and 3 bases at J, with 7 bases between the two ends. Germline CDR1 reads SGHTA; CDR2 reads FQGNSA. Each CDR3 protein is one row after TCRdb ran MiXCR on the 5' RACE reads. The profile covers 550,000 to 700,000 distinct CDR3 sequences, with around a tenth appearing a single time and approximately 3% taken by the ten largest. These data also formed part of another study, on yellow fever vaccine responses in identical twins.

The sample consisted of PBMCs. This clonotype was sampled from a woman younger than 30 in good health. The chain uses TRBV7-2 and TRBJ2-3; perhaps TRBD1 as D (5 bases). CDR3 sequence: CASRQGTDTQYF. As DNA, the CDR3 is TGTGCCAGCAGGCAGGGAACAGATACGCAGTATTTT.